Listed here are 21 T cell receptor beta chains from one sample, sequenced in a study of shared clonotypes between healthy human individuals. Terminally differentiated effector memory CD45RA+ cells were left out of the naive CD8 fraction, which was CD45RO-negative and positively selected for CCR7. Only in-frame clones appear in the TCRdb table, and some are missing; sequencing was by immunoSEQ multiplex PCR. The table records more than 2 million clones, roughly 93% of them present only once. The sequencing sample was made of naive CD8+ T cells from PBMCs. These receptors originate from a man between 18 and 35 years old in good health. Some clones in this sample may be carry-over from other donors' samples.

CDR3 region: CASSHGRANSNYGYTF. Here the CDR3 DNA reads TGCGCCAGCAGCCATGGCAGGGCAAACTCTAACTATGGCTACACCTTC. The chain uses TRBV4-3 and TRBJ1-2; tentatively, D is TRBD1 (5 bases). V lost 3 bases, J lost 0 bases, and 14 bases lay in between. This CDR3 is built from 16 residues. Looked up from germline, CDR1 is LGHNA and CDR2 is YSLEER.

The chain uses TRBV15 and TRBJ2-7; maybe TRBD1 (6 bases). The CDR3 is 17 residues long. Germline V CDR1 and CDR2: LNHNV, YYDKDF (reference sequence). V lost 5 bases and J lost 4, with 24 bases in between. CDR3 amino acids: CATSLPRGRTVLYEQYF. The DNA for the CDR3 is TGTGCCACCAGCCTTCCCCGCGGGCGGACAGTTTTATACGAGCAGTACTTC.

This chain uses TRBV7-9 with TRBJ1-3, with D unresolved. Trimming pared 5 bases from V and 4 bases from J, leaving 9 bases between. Per the germline V gene, CDR1 is SEHNR and CDR2 is FQNEAQ (reference sequence). This CDR3 comprises 13 residues. The CDR3 protein is CASSPSGGNTIYF. The CDR3 region has the DNA TGTGCCAGCAGCCCTTCGGGGGGAAACACCATATATTTT.

The V call is TRBV27, the J call TRBJ2-3, with unresolved D. Per germline, CDR1 MNHEY and CDR2 SMNVEV (reference sequence). The CDR3 covers 13 residues. Written as DNA, the CDR3 is TGTGCAACGGCATCCCTTAGCACAGATACGCAGTATTTT. Its translation is CATASLSTDTQYF.

The chain is built from TRBV4-1 and TRBJ2-1, with D perhaps TRBD2 (6 bases). V lost 0 bases and J 6 bases, leaving 15 bases between the germline ends. Germline V CDR1 and CDR2: MGHRA, YSYEKL. The CDR3 is made up of 16 amino acids. CDR3 bases: TGCGCCAGCAGCCAAGATCTAGCGACCCAACTCAATGAGCAGTTCTTC. Translation: CASSQDLATQLNEQFF.

In its sample, this clone was seen once. This chain links TRBV29-1 with TRBJ2-2; D gene unclear. The CDR3 runs to 12 residues. The V and J ends lost 7 bases and 2 bases respectively, with 8 bases between them. Germline V gives CDR1 SQVTM, CDR2 ANQGSEA. As DNA, the CDR3 is TGCAGCGGCCTAGAAAACACCGGGGAGCTGTTTTTT. It specifies CSGLENTGELFF.

V usage is TRBV9 and J usage is TRBJ1-2; D remains ambiguous. The ends were cut back, 0 bases at V and 12 bases at J, with 24 bases in the middle. The CDR3 is 16 amino acids. Germline CDR1 and CDR2: SGDLS and YYNGEE. The CDR3 DNA reads TGTGCCAGCAGCGTAGGACCGGACCCTGTTCTCCTGGCTAACACCTTC. It codes for CASSVGPDPVLLANTF.

The CDR3 DNA sequence: TGCGCCAGCAGCCGGACACCTAAAGAGACCCAGTACTTC. The encoded protein is CASSRTPKETQYF. V is TRBV10-1 and J is TRBJ2-5, with D maybe TRBD1 (5 bases). V was shortened by 6 bases and J by 3 bases, with 11 bases between the two germline ends. The CDR3 spans 13 residues. CDR1 WNHNN and CDR2 SYGVQD come from the germline V gene (reference sequence).

The chain employs TRBV27 and TRBJ2-3; 7 bases agree with TRBD2. In germline, CDR1 is MNHEY, CDR2 SMNVEV (reference sequence). The CDR3 contains 17 residues. V dropped 5 bases and J dropped 0; count of bases not matched to a gene: 11. As DNA, the CDR3 is TGTGCCAGCAGTACTTACCCCCTAGCGGTAAGCACAGATACGCAGTATTTT. Residues: CASSTYPLAVSTDTQYF.

The J gene is TRBJ2-5, the V gene TRBV30, with 7 bases identical to TRBD1. J gave up 2 bases and V 2 bases, and 11 bases lay outside the gene matches. This CDR3 has 16 amino acids. Germline V gene sequence: CDR1 GTSNPN, CDR2 SVGIG (reference sequence). The CDR3 loop is CAWSRKMDRRQETQYF. As DNA, the CDR3 is TGTGCCTGGAGTCGAAAAATGGACAGGCGGCAAGAGACCCAGTACTTC.

The chain links TRBV19 to TRBJ2-3, with D tentatively TRBD1 or TRBD2 (6 bases each). The germline V gene encodes CDR1 LNHDA and CDR2 SQIVND (reference sequence). The CDR3 runs to 12 residues. The CDR3: CGTGAYTDTQYF. The CDR3 region has the DNA TGTGGCACGGGGGCCTACACAGATACGCAGTATTTT.

This clone was counted a single time. This chain joins TRBV10-3 and TRBJ1-4; tentatively, D is TRBD1 (6 bases). CDR3 length: 17 amino acids. Trimming removed 4 bases from V and 6 bases from J, with 21 bases in between. Germline assignment: CDR1 ENHRY and CDR2 SYGVKD. CDR3 coding DNA: TGTGCCATCAGTGCTACTTCCCAGGGGTTTAAAGATGAAAAACTGTTTTTT. Translated: CAISATSQGFKDEKLFF.

The sample holds one count of this clone. The J gene is TRBJ2-7, the V gene TRBV28; unclear D gene. The germline CDR1 and CDR2 sequences are MDHEN and SYDVKM. V was pared by 6 bases and J by 4 bases, with 19 bases between. The CDR3 loop spans 15 amino acids. CDR3 region: CASSPNGGSGYEQYF. CDR3 bases: TGTGCCAGCAGCCCCAATGGTGGCTCGGGTTACGAGCAGTACTTC.

This sequence joins TRBV7-9 and TRBJ2-4, with 8 bases lining up with TRBD1. The CDR3 has 15 residues. Trimming removed 4 bases from V and 3 bases from J; junction bases left unmatched: 5. Germline V gene lookup returns CDR1 SEHNR and CDR2 FQNEAQ (reference sequence). The CDR3 region is CASSYTQGGKNIQYF. CDR3 in DNA: TGTGCCAGCAGCTACACACAGGGGGGCAAAAACATTCAGTACTTC.

V and J are TRBV6-5 and TRBJ2-7; 9 positions agree with TRBD1. J gave up 3 bases and V 6 bases, and 6 bases lay outside the gene matches. The CDR3 runs 14 residues. Germline CDR1 reads MNHEY; CDR2 reads SVGAGI. The chain's CDR3 is CASSPGTGNYEQYF. For the CDR3, the DNA is TGTGCCAGCAGCCCCGGGACAGGGAACTACGAGCAGTACTTC.

The chain carries TRBV27 and TRBJ2-3; D remains unclear. V dropped 2 bases and J dropped 6 bases, with 12 bases sitting between them. The germline CDR1 and CDR2 sequences are MNHEY and SMNVEV (reference sequence). CDR3 length: 14 amino acids. CDR3 bases: TGTGCCAGCAGTTTACAGTCCCGTGCCGATACGCAGTATTTT. It encodes CASSLQSRADTQYF.

CDR3 residues: CASSYDVGSGKNIQYF. The CDR3 DNA reads as TGTGCCAGCAGTTATGATGTCGGGTCTGGCAAAAACATTCAGTACTTC. The chain joins TRBV28 to TRBJ2-4; D is unclear. The germline V gene has CDR1 MDHEN and CDR2 SYDVKM. Trimming took 4 bases from V and 3 from J, leaving 16 bases between them. The CDR3 spans 16 residues.

The CDR3 bases are TGCGCCAGCAGCCCGCGTGGACTAGCGTACAATGAGCAGTTCTTC. The encoded protein is CASSPRGLAYNEQFF. This chain connects TRBV4-1 to TRBJ2-1, with TRBD2 matching 9 bases. The V gene end was trimmed by 4 bases and the J gene end by 4 bases; junction bases not matched to a gene: 5. Germline-derived CDR1 and CDR2 are MGHRA and YSYEKL. The CDR3 is made up of 15 amino acids.

For the CDR3, the DNA is TGTGCCAGCAGTTTACACGGAGGGAACACCGGGGAGCTGTTTTTT. This codes for CASSLHGGNTGELFF. The chain employs TRBV28 and TRBJ2-2, with D possibly matching TRBD2 (5 bases). With 2 bases removed from V and 1 base from J, the gap between germline ends came to 8 bases. Germline CDR1 MDHEN, CDR2 SYDVKM. The CDR3 has 15 residues.

The chain combines TRBV5-1 with TRBJ2-3; TRBD2 aligns across 13 bases. Germline V lookup: CDR1 SGHRS, CDR2 YFSETQ. V trimming: 3 bases; J trimming: 5 bases; junction bases outside the gene matches: 9. The CDR3 contains 17 residues. In DNA form, the CDR3 reads TGCGCCAGCAGCTCTACGACTAGCGGGAGGACTAAAGATACGCAGTATTTT. It codes for CASSSTTSGRTKDTQYF.

The table lists this clone with a count of one. The chain links TRBV2 to TRBJ2-7, with D perhaps matching TRBD1 or TRBD2 (5 bases each). Trimming pared 3 bases from V and 6 bases from J, leaving 15 bases between. Germline V gene lookup returns CDR1 SNHLY and CDR2 FYNNEI. This CDR3 spans 14 amino acids. CDR3 sequence: CASSDIGASGEQYF. The CDR3 DNA sequence: TGTGCCAGCAGTGATATCGGGGCGAGCGGCGAGCAGTACTTC.